These T cell receptor beta chains were read from a single sample in a study of immune characterization of retroperitoneal liposarcoma. TCRdb re-called the PCR reads with MiXCR, one entry per CDR3 protein. The sample has 10,000 to 15,000 distinct CDR3 sequences; roughly 44% are singletons. The source material was tumor tissue. Receptors were obtained from a female donor with retroperitoneal liposarcoma. CDR3s include the opening cysteine and the closing phenylalanine or tryptophan. A D gene is named only where the DNA matches it firmly. Size is omitted from some rows. Given values are once, few, many or a class for expanded clones.

CDR3 protein | CDR3 DNA | D gene | clone size | J gene | V gene
CASSPDLETQFF | TGTGCCAGCAGTCCGGACCTGGAAACCCAGTTCTTC | - | - | TRBJ2-1 | TRBV6-2/TRBV6-3
CASSDRRYQETQYF | TGTGCCAGCAGTGACAGGCGGTACCAAGAGACCCAGTACTTC | - | - | TRBJ2-5 | TRBV6-1
CASRQGFRDTQYF | TGTGCCAGCAGGCAGGGCTTTAGAGATACGCAGTATTTT | - | - | TRBJ2-3 | TRBV6-1
CASTITGRYNEQYF | TGTGCCAGCACCATAACGGGACGGTACAATGAGCAGTACTTC | - | - | TRBJ2-7 | TRBV12-3/TRBV12-4
CASKDPDTQYF | TGTGCCAGCAAGGACCCAGATACGCAGTATTTT | - | - | TRBJ2-3 | TRBV6-1
CASSAFSGGGQETQYF | TGTGCCAGCAGCGCCTTTAGCGGGGGCGGGCAAGAGACCCAGTACTTC | TRBD2 | few | TRBJ2-5 | TRBV7-2
CASSYRGLGYEQYF | TGCGCCAGCAGTTACAGGGGGTTAGGATACGAGCAGTACTTC | TRBD1 | hyperexpanded | TRBJ2-7 | TRBV10-2
CASRWGYNEQFF | TGTGCCAGCCGCTGGGGGTACAATGAGCAGTTCTTC | - | - | TRBJ2-1 | TRBV6-1
CASSAGQIKETQYF | TGTGCCAGCAGTGCGGGACAGATAAAAGAGACCCAGTACTTC | TRBD1 | medium-sized | TRBJ2-5 | TRBV6-1
CASSAGTGDRDTQYF | TGTGCCAGCAGTGCAGGGACAGGGGATCGGGATACGCAGTATTTT | TRBD1 | - | TRBJ2-3 | TRBV25-1
CASSYSRAAPEQYF | TGTGCCAGCAGTTACAGTCGGGCGGCGCCCGAGCAGTACTTC | - | - | TRBJ2-7 | TRBV6-6
CASSEGTSGSSGELFF | TGTGCCAGCAGTGAGGGGACTAGCGGGAGCTCCGGGGAGCTGTTTTTT | TRBD2 | - | TRBJ2-2 | TRBV6-5
CASSFDSNEKLFF | TGTGCCAGCAGTTTCGATTCTAATGAAAAACTGTTTTTT | - | - | TRBJ1-4 | TRBV12-3/TRBV12-4
CASSQTDRSTNQPQHF | TGCGCCAGCAGCCAAACTGACAGGAGTACCAATCAGCCCCAGCATTTT | - | once | TRBJ1-5 | TRBV4-1
CASTYDRPNTEAFF | TGTGCCAGCACCTACGACAGACCGAACACTGAAGCTTTCTTT | - | - | TRBJ1-1 | TRBV12-3/TRBV12-4
CASRTGRGPYEQYF | TGTGCCAGCAGGACGGGCCGGGGCCCCTACGAGCAGTACTTC | - | - | TRBJ2-7 | TRBV6-8
CASSYSWTGFGTDTQYF | TGTGCCAGCAGTTACTCCTGGACAGGGTTCGGCACAGATACGCAGTATTTT | TRBD1 | - | TRBJ2-3 | TRBV6-5
CASSIGFSGANVLTF | TGTGCCAGCAGTATCGGTTTCTCTGGGGCCAACGTCCTGACTTTC | - | - | TRBJ2-6 | TRBV12-3/TRBV12-4
CASTPPGGSGSREQFF | TGTGCCAGCACCCCTCCGGGGGGCAGTGGGTCTCGCGAGCAGTTCTTC | - | few | TRBJ2-1 | TRBV6-1
CASSLVSEDTQYF | TGTGCCAGCAGTTTGGTATCCGAGGATACGCAGTATTTT | - | - | TRBJ2-3 | TRBV28
CASSFSSVGSKRETQFF | TGTGCCAGCAGCTTTTCATCAGTTGGTTCCAAACGGGAGACCCAGTTCTTC | - | - | TRBJ2-1 | TRBV7-6
CASSEVSGGAETQYF | TGTGCCAGCAGTGAAGTTAGCGGGGGGGCCGAGACCCAGTACTTC | TRBD2 | - | TRBJ2-5 | TRBV6-1
CASTRRQGETHGYTF | TGTGCCAGCACCCGAAGACAGGGGGAAACGCATGGCTACACCTTC | TRBD1 | - | TRBJ1-2 | TRBV6-6
CASSSPTSGGLSSYNEQYF | TGTGCCAGCAGCAGCCCTACTAGCGGGGGTCTGAGCTCCTACAATGAGCAGTACTTC | TRBD2 | medium-sized | TRBJ2-7 | TRBV7-2
CASRPSGRGSYEQYF | TGTGCCAGCAGACCAAGCGGGAGGGGCTCCTACGAGCAGTACTTC | TRBD2 | few | TRBJ2-7 | TRBV6-1
CASSVEAGGPETQFF | TGTGCCAGCAGTGTAGAAGCGGGGGGGCCCGAGACCCAGTTCTTC | TRBD2 | few | TRBJ2-1 | TRBV6-8
CASIGRLSNTEAFF | TGTGCCAGCATTGGAAGGCTTTCGAACACTGAAGCTTTCTTT | - | many | TRBJ1-1 | TRBV6-1
CASSAGTSNEQFF | TGCGCCAGCAGCGCGGGGACTAGCAATGAGCAGTTCTTC | TRBD2 | - | TRBJ2-1 | TRBV5-1
CASSLVGVALSYEQYF | TGTGCCAGCAGTTTAGTGGGCGTCGCTCTATCATACGAGCAGTACTTC | - | - | TRBJ2-7 | TRBV27
CASSEAGGLAGGNEQFF | TGTGCCAGCAGTGAAGCTGGCGGGCTAGCGGGAGGCAATGAGCAGTTCTTC | TRBD2 | - | TRBJ2-1 | TRBV6-1
CASSLGPGQGRSPLHF | TGTGCCAGCAGCTTAGGGCCGGGACAGGGTCGATCACCCCTCCACTTT | TRBD1 | - | TRBJ1-6 | TRBV7-8
CATLSPEAGQETQYF | TGCGCCACCCTCAGTCCGGAGGCAGGGCAAGAGACCCAGTACTTC | - | - | TRBJ2-5 | TRBV10-2
CASSYGVDYNEQYF | TGTGCCAGCAGTTACGGGGTGGATTACAATGAGCAGTACTTC | - | - | TRBJ2-7 | TRBV6-2/TRBV6-3
CASSPPMGLDNNEQFF | TGTGCCAGCAGCCCACCAATGGGACTAGATAACAATGAGCAGTTCTTT | TRBD2 | - | TRBJ2-3 | TRBV7-6
CASSADRPPYNEQFF | TGTGCCAGCAGCGCCGACAGGCCCCCCTACAATGAGCAGTTCTTC | - | medium-sized | TRBJ2-1 | TRBV7-6
CASTSAGEQYF | TGTGCCAGCACCTCGGCGGGGGAGCAGTACTTC | - | many | TRBJ2-7 | TRBV6-1
CATSDPGLAGGEQYF | TGTGCCACCAGTGATCCGGGACTAGCGGGAGGTGAGCAGTACTTC | TRBD2 | many | TRBJ2-7 | TRBV24-1
CASHGDSGAYEQYF | TGTGCCAGCCACGGGGATTCGGGAGCCTACGAGCAGTACTTC | - | - | TRBJ2-7 | TRBV6-1
CASSEVYGANTEAFF | TGTGCCAGCAGTGAAGTGTATGGGGCCAACACTGAAGCTTTCTTT | - | - | TRBJ1-1 | TRBV6-1
CAIRGGGDEQYF | TGTGCCATCCGCGGAGGGGGGGACGAGCAGTACTTC | - | many | TRBJ2-7 | TRBV11-3
CASSSPGVGLSYEQYF | TGTGCCAGCAGTTCACCGGGAGTCGGCTTGTCCTACGAGCAGTACTTC | - | once | TRBJ2-7 | TRBV27
CASRRSGTGDNEQYF | TGTGCCAGCAGACGAAGTGGGACAGGGGACAATGAGCAGTACTTC | TRBD1 | - | TRBJ2-4 | TRBV7-6
CASSPRGLPTSGANVLTF | TGTGCCAGCAGCCCTCGGGGACTACCAACGTCTGGGGCCAACGTCCTGACTTTC | TRBD2 | - | TRBJ2-6 | TRBV7-3
CASSLRTRGGYEQYF | TGTGCCAGCAGTTTACGTACCAGGGGGGGCTACGAGCAGTACTTC | - | medium-sized | TRBJ2-7 | TRBV27
CASSPRHNEQFF | TGTGCCAGCAGCCCCAGGCACAATGAGCAGTTCTTC | - | - | TRBJ2-1 | TRBV11-2
CASSPQGARQETQFF | TGTGCCAGCAGCCCACAGGGGGCGCGCCAAGAGACCCAGTTCTTC | TRBD1 | medium-sized | TRBJ2-1 | TRBV7-8